Given below is one T cell receptor (beta chain) in context. This clone has just a few counts. Its cognate antigen has yet to be identified. It has no much larger one-base neighbor in the sample; base qualities were not kept. The cohort comprised 670 or so healthy bone marrow donors. At the time of sampling, every cohort member was nominally healthy, though immune exposures that went unrecorded were likely present. The donor was CMV seropositive and was included in the group of 250 to 300 seropositive cohort members. Each donor provided a peripheral blood sample, and peripheral blood mononuclear cells were used for TCR beta sequencing. The Qiagen DNeasy Blood Extraction Kit was used to extract genomic DNA from the blood cell samples. This entry comes from a study of cytomegalovirus exposure and HLA in healthy donors (dated by TCRdb to 2015 to 2018). Broadly, across the study: According to an earlier analysis of 587 of the donors, about 190 million T cells yielded roughly 110 million unique TCR beta sequences and 276 Gb of sequence data. An early release that covered about 600 HLA-typed donors contained 300 to 350 gigabases of sequencing data and tens of millions of unique TCR sequences. The genetic ancestry cluster associated with self-reported Caucasian donors included around four fifths of the 398 genotyped donors. The study aimed to test whether cataloging public T cell receptors could reveal signatures of past pathogen exposure. Using immunosequencing, the study profiled T cell repertoires from around 670 subjects and related those repertoires to cytomegalovirus serostatus. In addition to the first cohort of around 670 subjects, a separate validation cohort of 130 or so different subjects was used. The study combined high-throughput TCR immunosequencing, statistical association of individual TCRs with disease status, and machine learning to predict cytomegalovirus infection status. A later analysis re-examined previously published TCR beta repertoires from about 670 donors and added high-resolution HLA genotyping to investigate patterns of TCR occurrence. In the later analysis, no new phenotypic data were used to find candidate immune exposures; instead, reliance was placed on TCR beta sequences and their occurrence across donors. To decide whether each TCR beta V gene segment behaved as functional or pseudogenic, an earlier analysis of several hundred of the donors relied on high-throughput TCR beta sequencing. Donor age, sex, ethnicity and CMV serostatus were collected together with the repertoire data. In a later genetic analysis, genome-wide SNP genotypes for about three fifths of the roughly 670 donors were used, and that subset was treated as a discovery cohort. All discovery cohort repertoires had been generated using a single sequencing platform. Both class I and class II loci were covered by HLA typing, at four-digit resolution. The number of donors typed differed by locus, with roughly 620-630 for A, B, C, DRB1 and DQB1, more than 500 for DQA1, about 610 for DPA1, and 400 to 490 for DPB1. Five DR-DQ haplotypes were handled as single units for association and clustering, since linkage in the cohort was strong. On average, 235,054 unique TCR beta nucleotide sequences were sequenced per donor among 398 genotyped donors of the cohort, with 15% to 20% of those sequences being non-productive.

Overall study results and their limits: Over 15 rarely observed V segments, including chromosome 9 orphons, were excluded from the earlier analysis of just under 600 of the donors because counts were too low. A group of highly shared sequence variants was considered likely to be a technical artifact of the sequencing pipeline. A further reported finding was that TCR beta sequences accurately predicted the HLA-A and HLA-B alleles for most subjects in the first cohort. Because the 87-base-pair reads could not distinguish some IMGT-functional V segments, including TRBV6-2 and TRBV6-3, those segments were excluded. In this cohort, only TCR beta chains were sequenced, and detectable features were limited by the absence of alpha or paired-chain data. At a false discovery rate of 0.05, a later analysis linked under 20,000 TCR beta sequences to specific HLA alleles. HLA typing was unavailable for some donors at each locus, so association tests used only the typed subset. Correlated functional status among segregating V segments might reflect linkage disequilibrium, but an unknown experimental factor could not be ruled out. In a later analysis, the rate of TCR association differed among HLA loci, with DRB1 alleles having the most associated TCRs and HLA-C alleles having the fewest. According to a later genetic analysis, donors in an Asian-associated ancestry cluster had fewer N-insertions in productive TCRs than the roughly 670-donor mean. In vitro tests confirmed that a few of the cytomegalovirus-associated TCR beta chains recognize cytomegalovirus antigens. The study listed 150 to 200 TCR beta chains as associated with cytomegalovirus. According to the authors, the approach could potentially be generalized to other disease states and immunological phenotypes. Across donors, most TCR sequences were observed very rarely, whereas some public TCRs were present in many individuals. In a later analysis, HLA-associated TCR beta chains showed more clonal expansion and lower generation probabilities than non-associated chains that were equally common. Broadly in line with IMGT annotations, most TCR beta V segments showed up in productive rearrangements about 90% or about 30% of the time in an earlier analysis of approximately 640 of the donors. A later analysis found that most CMV-associated TCR beta chains appeared HLA-restricted, with HLA associations seemingly driven largely by CMV exposure. The presence/absence analyses assumed that sequencing depth was roughly uniform across donors, and that assumption may not be true. The classifier was reported to diagnose cytomegalovirus status with high specificity and sensitivity in both the original cohort and the validation cohort. When HLA alleles, especially DR and DQ, strongly co-occurred, attributing TCR associations to individual alleles was difficult. An association between a missense DCLRE1C variant and V-gene and J-gene trimming of TCR beta chains was found in a later genetic analysis and replicated in an independent cohort. According to a later analysis, parvovirus B19, influenza, CMV and Epstein-Barr virus appeared linked to several top co-occurrence clusters. The only immune exposure information available for the cohort was CMV serostatus.

For this chain, trimming is 4 bases at the V end and 3 bases at the J end, and the number of junction bases without a gene match is 3. As encoded in the germline V gene (reference sequence), CDR1 is PRHDT while CDR2 is FYEKMQ. From its cysteine to its phenylalanine, the CDR3 spans 15 amino acids. Kept here is only the CDR3 DNA, which spans 45 bases and is read in frame from base 1. The library was prepared using the immunoSEQ multiplex PCR assay. For the multiplex PCR, a mixture combining 60 forward primers for TCR Vbeta segments and 13 reverse primers for TCR Jbeta segments was used. A multiplex PCR assay on genomic DNA amplified the CDR3 region of rearranged TCR beta genes. On the Illumina HiSeq System, the amplified TCR beta libraries were sequenced as 87-base-pair reads. The source study handled its data this way. A later analysis tallied some 79 million unique TCR beta chains across the 666 repertoires, and about 10 million of those chains were shared by two or more donors. Raw reads were error-corrected and collapsed into unique sequences with a nearest-neighbor algorithm that merged closely related sequences to remove PCR and sequencing errors. Alignment of CDR3 sequences to IMGT reference sequences was used to assign V, D and J gene segments. Each retained sequence needed at least a six-nucleotide match to both a V gene segment and a J gene segment. Rearrangements were called productive when the CDR3 lacked stop codons and stayed in frame with V and J; all others were non-productive. CDR3 was defined according to IMGT convention as the region running from the second conserved V-encoded cysteine to the conserved J-encoded phenylalanine. The earlier analysis of roughly 590 of the donors excluded any sequence lacking an unambiguous match to a single V gene segment. In an earlier analysis of 450 to 750 of the donors, a V segment was called functional when productive rearrangements were above 56.7%, and segregating when the standard deviation between donors exceeded 5%. A statistical classification framework was developed to diagnose cytomegalovirus status using the catalog of TCR beta chain sequences. In a later analysis, V and J genes were assigned by comparing TCR nucleotide sequences against IMGT/GENE-DB human TR gene sequences. Using the TCRdist pipeline, a later analysis assigned CDR3 sequences along with most-parsimonious VDJ recombination scenarios. In a later analysis, every TCR beta chain was defined by the combination of its CDR3 amino acid sequence and its V-gene family, and reads without a unique V-gene family were dropped. As a way to deal with suspected cross-contamination and a sequencing artifact, a later analysis dropped 450 to 700 nucleotide sequences that were highly shared and had low generation probability. For each public chain, a later analysis derived a clonal expansion index from normalized ranks of inferred template counts within each repertoire. Generation probabilities in a later analysis came from a VDJ recombination model fitted to out-of-frame rearrangements, and those results were checked against IGoR. Hypergeometric tests were used in a later analysis to score TCR-TCR, TCR-HLA and TCR-CMV co-occurrence, with a repertoire-size bias correction applied to the TCR pairs. False discovery rates were estimated in a later analysis by permuting HLA or CMV assignments 20 times. A later analysis grouped co-occurring TCRs with DBSCAN, adding TCRdist sequence similarity when clustering within HLA-allele-positive subsets. Repertoires with fewer than 30,000 or more than 120,000 public chains, plus five repertoires with anomalous nucleotide sharing, were excluded from co-occurrence clustering. TCRdb limited this immuneACCESS table to in-frame rearrangements with V and J called. A share of clones is missing; checked studies link under half to unresolved V genes, and the rest is unexplained. Clonal size and the V and J genes are those of that table, whereas D and trimming came from the DNA. The sample contains 150,000 to 200,000 clones, about two thirds of them found a single time. Jointly, the top ten make up roughly a tenth of the sample.

This receptor was identified in a man aged 25-45 years in good health and CMV-seropositive. The chain is encoded by TRBV13 joined to TRBJ2-7, and TRBD2 aligns with 13 junction nucleotides. The sequencing sample was made of PBMCs. The CDR3 protein sequence reads: CASSSTSGGNYEQYF. The sequenced DNA is TGTGCCAGCAGCTCGACTAGCGGGGGGAACTACGAGCAGTACTTC.